This TCR beta chain comes out of a study of siplizumab effects on memory and regulatory T cells. Study outcomes and limitations: Proliferating Tregs in siplizumab cultures were never verified as suppressive.

Method: immunoSEQ multiplex PCR; TCRdb's copy keeps in-frame clones and lacks some. The data hold about 110,000 clones, with about 93% observed a single time. Germline assignment: CDR1 SGHTA and CDR2 FQGNSA. V was trimmed by 5 bases and J by 6 bases, leaving 11 bases between them. There are 13 residues in the CDR3. Of note for this clone: Its antigen remains unidentified.

Sequencing was done on a sample of CD4+ T cells sorted from blood. The TCR originated in a human donor in good health. The rearrangement uses TRBV7-2 and TRBJ2-1; D unresolved. CDR3 loop: CASSTQLPNEQFF. The CDR3 bases are TGTGCCAGCAGCACCCAACTGCCCAATGAGCAGTTCTTC. Full variable domain (rest looked up from reference TRBV7-2 and TRBJ2-1): GAGVSQSPSNKVTEKGKDVELRCDPISGHTALYWYRQSLGQGLEFLIYFQGNSAPDKSGLPSDRFSAERTGGSVSTLTIQRTQQEDSAVYLCASSTQLPNEQFFGPGTRLTVL.